This T cell receptor beta chain was identified during a study of Ad26.COV2.S vaccination and SARS-CoV-2 variants (dated by TCRdb to about 2021). In terms of the full investigation: Vaccine-arm donors came from COV1001, a multicentre, randomized, double-blind, placebo-controlled phase I-IIa trial of Ad26.COV2.S in healthy adults. Ad26.COV2.S was given intramuscularly at 5x10^10 or 1x10^11 viral particles, as a single shot or as two shots 56 days apart. TCRbeta repertoire sequencing was used to assess the specificity and breadth of SARS-CoV-2-reactive T cell receptors after Ad26.COV2.S vaccination. A total of some 30 samples were included in the TCR-sequenced set, comprising some 20 Ad26.COV2.S vaccine recipients, 5 placebo recipients and 8 SARS-CoV-2 convalescent individuals. Trial participants were randomized into five groups of five: low-dose or high-dose Ad26.COV2.S given once or twice, or placebo on both occasions. Investigators remained blinded to trial group allocation during experiments and outcome assessment.

A note on this clone: Its antigen remains undetermined. There are no base qualities to consult, and no much larger clone falls within one base.

V has 3 bases trimmed and J has 7 bases trimmed; junction bases matching no gene number 9. The germline V gene (reference sequence) supplies CDR1 SEHNR and CDR2 FQNEAQ. The CDR3, cysteine through phenylalanine, is 16 amino acids long. Of all the DNA, just the CDR3 is kept, 48 bases in frame from base 1. The immunoSEQ Assay was used to sequence TCRbeta CDR3 regions. After extraction, genomic DNA underwent amplification by bias-controlled multiplex PCR, followed by high-throughput sequencing. Per the authors' processing: To quantify the absolute abundance of every unique TCRbeta CDR3 region, sequences were collapsed and filtered. T cell fraction was estimated by normalizing TCRbeta template counts to usable DNA, which was measured by amplifying reference genes present in all nucleated cells. Repertoire TCRs were annotated as SARS-CoV-2-specific by exact matching of V gene, CDR3 amino acid sequence and J gene to a known reactive TCR set. MIRA supplied the reference SARS-CoV-2 TCR set, which was filtered for enrichment in COVID-19-positive ImmuneCODE repertoires so that public or cross-reactive TCRs were removed. Drawing on the MIRA antigens, annotated TCRs were analysed further at the level of specific ORF or position within ORF. Depth was the summed frequency of annotated unique rearrangements, while breadth was defined as annotated unique rearrangements over total unique productive rearrangements. Two-sided Wilcoxon rank-sum tests were used to compare TCR breadth between groups. Drawn from immuneACCESS, this table holds only the in-frame rearrangements with V and J called that TCRdb kept. Clones are partly lost; checked studies trace under half to an unresolved V gene and leave the rest unexplained. V, J and clone size are those of that table, while D and trimming were read from the DNA. The sample has 300,000 to 350,000 clones on record, less than 90% of them singletons. 6.4% of the sample is held by the ten biggest clonotypes.

This sample's treatment or condition label indicates: around 19 received Ad26.COV2.S at low or high dose, single or two shots; about 5 received placebo; per-sample allocation not given. Repertoires of vaccine and placebo recipients were sequenced from samples collected on day 63 after the first injection. Cohort 1b enrolled about two dozen adults aged 18-55 years at a single site in Boston, USA, between 29 July and 7 August 2020. As a vaccine, Ad26.COV2.S was a replication-incompetent adenovirus type 26 vector that expressed a prefusion-stabilized SARS-CoV-2 spike protein derived from the original Wuhan strain. The full study reports these points: Comparing responses between vaccine doses or regimens was not something the study was powered to do. Non-spike TCR breadth was comparable between vaccine and placebo recipients, consistent with the vaccine containing only spike. It was noted by the authors that total T cell responses may have been underestimated by the TCR breadth and depth analyses. After vaccination, spike-specific CD8+ and CD4+ T cell responses were reported to show substantial breadth. Compared with placebo recipients, Ad26.COV2.S recipients showed higher spike-specific TCR breadth (P = 0.0014).

This sequence was found in a person aged 18-60 years who received the Ad26.COV2.S COVID-19 vaccine or a placebo. The chain links TRBV7-9 with TRBJ2-1; 10 bases in the middle match TRBD2. Sample: peripheral blood, taken in a trial of Ad26.COV2.S vaccine versus placebo. The CDR3 protein sequence reads: CASSLEAGGPSNEQFF. The nucleotide sequence reads TGTGCCAGCAGCTTGGAAGCGGGAGGGCCGTCTAATGAGCAGTTCTTC.